The rows below give T cell receptor beta chains drawn from one sample of a study of long-term antiretroviral therapy in people with HIV. Some clones are missing from TCRdb's copy, which holds only in-frame ones; the method was immunoSEQ multiplex PCR. Here the sample spans under 20,000 clones, approximately 72% being singletons. The source material was unsorted PBMCs, sampled approximately 3.4 years after starting antiretroviral therapy. These receptors came from a woman aged 40 to 50 with HIV. Both conserved end residues are part of each CDR3. Fields, in order: CDR3 length, V gene, J gene, D gene, clone size, CDR3 DNA, CDR3 protein. A D gene is named only where the DNA matches it firmly. Rows give clone size only sometimes, using once, few, many, or a class for an expanded clone.

15	TRBV25-1	TRBJ1-2	NA	NA	TGTGCCAGCAGCCCCCCCGACGGCAGGGTCTATGGCTACACCTTC	CASSPPDGRVYGYTF
17	TRBV29-1	TRBJ2-3	TRBD1	NA	TGCAGCGTTGAAGGGTATCCGACAGGGGGAGACACAGATACGCAGTATTTT	CSVEGYPTGGDTDTQYF
15	TRBV5-1	TRBJ2-1	TRBD2	once	TGCGCCAGCAGCTTGTGGGCAGCGGGGGGTTATGAGCAGTTCTTC	CASSLWAAGGYEQFF
15	TRBV18	TRBJ1-1	NA	NA	TGTGCCAGCTCACCACAGTCGAGGGTTACGGCGGGAAAGCCTTTT	CASSPQSRVTAGKPF
16	TRBV7-2	TRBJ1-2	NA	NA	TGTGCCAGCAGCCGGACCTCAAGGGCGGTTAACTATGGCTACACCTTC	CASSRTSRAVNYGYTF
14	TRBV7-8	TRBJ2-2	NA	NA	TGTGCCAGCAGCTTAGTCGGGAACACCGGGGAGCTGTTTTTT	CASSLVGNTGELFF
16	TRBV29-1	TRBJ2-2	NA	NA	TGCAGCGTTGAAGCCCACGACCGGGGGGCATCCGGGGAGCTGTTTTTT	CSVEAHDRGASGELFF
15	TRBV6-5	TRBJ1-3	TRBD1	NA	TGTGCCAGCAGTTACTCGAAGGGGGCGGGAAACACCATATATTTT	CASSYSKGAGNTIYF
13	TRBV6-1	TRBJ2-1	NA	NA	TGTGCCAGCAGTGAAGCGCACGGTGTTGAGCAGTTCTTC	CASSEAHGVEQFF
11	TRBV2	TRBJ2-1	NA	NA	TGTGCCAGCAGTGCAGCGATTGAGCAGTTCTTC	CASSAAIEQFF
12	TRBV6-6	TRBJ2-7	NA	NA	TGTGCCACCCGGGGGGCTTCCTACGAGCAGTACTTC	CATRGASYEQYF
16	TRBV7-9	TRBJ2-2	NA	NA	TGTGCCAGCAGCTTATCCGGGACGGTGAACACCGGGGAGCTGTTTTTT	CASSLSGTVNTGELFF
13	TRBV2	TRBJ2-3	TRBD1	few	TGTGCCAGCAGCGAGACAGGGACAGATACGCAGTATTTT	CASSETGTDTQYF
15	TRBV9	TRBJ2-4	TRBD1	NA	TGTGCCAGCAGCGTCGGGACAGGGGGCAAAAACATTCAGTACTTC	CASSVGTGGKNIQYF
17	TRBV30	TRBJ1-3	NA	NA	TGTGCCTGGAGTGTACGACAGGACTCTAGCTCTGGAAACACCATATATTTT	CAWSVRQDSSSGNTIYF
15	TRBV5-1	TRBJ2-1	TRBD2	NA	TGCGCCAGCAGCTTCGACGGGGGGACGTACAATGAGCAGTTCTTC	CASSFDGGTYNEQFF
16	TRBV10-3	TRBJ1-3	NA	once	TGTGCCATCAGTGAGATGCGCCTGGGTTCGGGAAACACCATATATTTT	CAISEMRLGSGNTIYF
15	TRBV5-1	TRBJ1-2	NA	once	TGCGCCAGCAGCTTGGCCGAGGGTAAGAACTATGGCTACACCTTC	CASSLAEGKNYGYTF
14	TRBV7-2	TRBJ1-2	NA	NA	TGTGCCAGCAGCAAAGGACAGACACCCTATGGCTACACCTTC	CASSKGQTPYGYTF
13	TRBV10-2	TRBJ2-7	TRBD2	few	TGCGCCAGCAAAGGGACTAGCGGGGGCGAGCAGTACTTC	CASKGTSGGEQYF
15	TRBV7-9	TRBJ1-5	NA	NA	TGTGCCAGCAGCTCTGAATTATCCCCCACTGGGCCCCAGCATTTT	CASSSELSPTGPQHF
16	TRBV11-3	TRBJ1-5	NA	NA	TGTGCCAGCAGCTCCCCGAAGGGGGTGGGTAATCAGCCCCAGCATTTT	CASSSPKGVGNQPQHF
15	TRBV9	TRBJ1-2	NA	medium-sized	TGTGCCAGCAGCGCGGAACGGTGGGGATCGGGAGGCTACACCTTC	CASSAERWGSGGYTF
16	TRBV30	TRBJ1-1	NA	NA	TGTGCCTGGAGTGGCAATGAGGCAGGGAAGAACACTGAAGCTTTCTTT	CAWSGNEAGKNTEAFF
14	TRBV5-1	TRBJ1-2	NA	few	TGCGCCAGCAGCTTGGCCGGGCAGGGTCGTGGCTACACCTTC	CASSLAGQGRGYTF
13	TRBV30	TRBJ1-2	NA	NA	TGTGCCTGGACCAGGAGAGGGGACTATGGCTACACCTTC	CAWTRRGDYGYTF
15	TRBV7-8	TRBJ1-2	NA	few	TGTGCCAGCAGCTTAGGTACAGCGTCCTTCTATGGCTACACCTTC	CASSLGTASFYGYTF
13	TRBV11-2	TRBJ2-1	NA	NA	TGTGCCAGCAGCTTTGCACGCTACAATGAGCAGTTCTTC	CASSFARYNEQFF
13	TRBV5-1	TRBJ1-3	TRBD1	NA	TGCGCCAGCAGCGAAGGACAGGCTAACACCATATATTTT	CASSEGQANTIYF
16	TRBV7-8	TRBJ2-7	NA	NA	TGTGCCAGCAGCCAAAAGGGCGGGCGGGCTAACTACGAGCAGTACTTC	CASSQKGGRANYEQYF
14	TRBV5-4	TRBJ2-7	NA	NA	TGTGCCAGCAGCTCGTACCGGGGCAGCTACGAGCAGTACTTC	CASSSYRGSYEQYF
11	TRBV5-1	TRBJ1-2	TRBD1	NA	TGCGCCAGCAGCCAGACAGGGATACGCACCTTC	CASSQTGIRTF
13	TRBV10-3	TRBJ1-3	TRBD1	NA	TGTGCCATCAGCCAGGGGGCTGGAAACACCATATATTTT	CAISQGAGNTIYF
13	TRBV6-1	TRBJ2-3	TRBD2	NA	TGTGCCAGCACCCCGGGACTAGCAGATACGCAGTATTTT	CASTPGLADTQYF
16	TRBV7-2	TRBJ2-5	TRBD2	few	TGTGCCAGCAGCTGGCGAGGGGCTAGCGGGTCGGGGACCCAGTACTTC	CASSWRGASGSGTQYF
14	TRBV5-4	TRBJ2-3	TRBD2	NA	TGTGCCAGCAGCTTCGCGGGGGACACAGATACGCAGTATTTT	CASSFAGDTDTQYF
13	TRBV29-1	TRBJ1-2	NA	NA	TGCAGCGTTGAGGGCCAGGTAAACTATGGCTACACCTTC	CSVEGQVNYGYTF
15	TRBV7-9	TRBJ2-7	TRBD1	once	TGTGCCAGCAGCCTCTCCGGGACAGGGGGCTACGAGCAGTACTTC	CASSLSGTGGYEQYF
14	TRBV7-9	TRBJ1-2	TRBD1	NA	TGTGCCAGCAGCTTGGGACAGGGGAACTATGGCTACACCTTC	CASSLGQGNYGYTF
16	TRBV29-1	TRBJ1-2	TRBD1	NA	TGCAGCGTTGAAACACAGGGGGGCGTTTGGGACTATGGCTACACCTTC	CSVETQGGVWDYGYTF
15	TRBV10-3	TRBJ2-1	TRBD2	once	TGTGCCATCCTCTCCGCGGGGGGGCCCCACAATGAGCAGTTCTTC	CAILSAGGPHNEQFF
16	TRBV4-1	TRBJ2-5	NA	NA	TGCGCCAGCAGCCAATTCCTAGCCGGAATACAAGAGACCCAGTACTTC	CASSQFLAGIQETQYF
14	TRBV6-1	TRBJ2-7	NA	NA	TGTGCCAGCAGTGACGCAGACGGTTTCTACGAGCAGTACTTC	CASSDADGFYEQYF
14	TRBV5-8	TRBJ2-7	TRBD1	NA	TGTGCCAGCAGCCCCGGGACAGGCATCGTTGGGCAGTACTTC	CASSPGTGIVGQYF
16	TRBV11-2	TRBJ2-1	TRBD2	NA	TGTGCCAGCAGCTTAGGAGGGACTAGCTCCTACAATGAGCAGTTCTTC	CASSLGGTSSYNEQFF
15	TRBV6-5	TRBJ1-4	NA	NA	TGTGCCAGCAGTTACTCGAGGAGTGGGCATGAAAAACTGTTTTTT	CASSYSRSGHEKLFF